The sequence of this TCR beta chain was determined in a study of CD8 T cells in Susac syndrome. Whole-study findings and limits: By the study's own acknowledgment, its TCR sequencing and HLA analysis included relatively few individuals.

Trimming shortened V by 0 bases and J by 3 bases, and 11 bases separated the two germline ends. Germline V lookup: CDR1 SGDLS, CDR2 YYNGEE. This CDR3 has 15 amino acids. Reverse transcription of roughly 0.45 to 1 ug RNA was performed with random hexamers. Coverage of TCR beta CDR3 amplification by immunoSEQ multiplex PCR extended to 54 Vbeta and 13 Jbeta. MiXCR was run by TCRdb on the immunoSEQ multiplex PCR reads, yielding one entry per CDR3 protein. This sample has around 220,000 distinct CDR3 sequences, with around 90% found just once. A word on this clonotype: Antigen: not known.

The specimen was CD8+ T cells from PBMCs. The chain recombines TRBV9 with TRBJ2-3, with D possibly matching TRBD2 (6 bases). This TCR derives from a human donor with multiple sclerosis. The CDR3 protein is CASSVVSGTTDTQYF. CDR3 nucleotide sequence: TGTGCCAGCAGCGTAGTTAGCGGAACTACAGATACGCAGTATTTT.